The 15 T cell receptor beta chains given below trace back to one sample, sequenced in a study of control samples from healthy donors and cancer patients. The table came from immunoSEQ multiplex PCR; TCRdb's copy has only in-frame clones and leaves some out. This repertoire shows more than 85,000 clones, approximately 90% found once; its top ten account for 4.4%. The sequenced sample consisted of blood. Source of these receptors: a human donor in good health. The donor label of this sample is uncertain.

The genes are TRBV9 and TRBJ2-1; D is tentatively TRBD1 or TRBD2 (5 bases each). V was trimmed by 0 bases and J by 8 bases, leaving 15 bases between them. The CDR3 totals 15 residues. Germline lookup yields CDR1 SGDLS and CDR2 YYNGEE. The CDR3 bases are TGTGCCAGCAGCGTAGAAGGGACCCCGGCCGATGAGCAGTTCTTC. It specifies CASSVEGTPADEQFF. The full variable domain, its missing parts supplied by reference TRBV9 and TRBJ2-1, is DSGVTQTPKHLITATGQRVTLRCSPRSGDLSVYWYQQSLDQGLQFLIQYYNGEERAKGNILERFSAQQFPDLHSELNLSSLELGDSALYFCASSVEGTPADEQFFGPGTRLTVL.

CDR3 sequence: CASSTPWEAFF. The CDR3 nucleotides are TGTGCCAGTAGTACCCCGTGGGAAGCTTTCTTT. The V gene is TRBV19, the J gene TRBJ1-1; D call uncertain. The CDR3 is made up of 11 amino acids. The V end was cut by 4 bases, the J end by 8 bases, with 8 bases between. Germline CDR1 LNHDA, CDR2 SQIVND (reference sequence).

V gene TRBV28 combines with J gene TRBJ1-2; no clear D. Germline V gene sequence: CDR1 MDHEN, CDR2 SYDVKM. The V gene lost 5 bases and the J gene lost 4 bases, with 8 bases spanning the gap. The CDR3 runs to 12 residues. The CDR3 region is CASSLYVYGYTF. The CDR3 DNA reads as TGTGCCAGCAGTCTTTACGTCTATGGCTACACCTTC.

This clone has more than one count but fewer than ten. The rearrangement joins TRBV12-3 or TRBV12-4 to TRBJ2-1; D gene unclear. The V and J ends lost 3 bases and 6 bases respectively, with 6 bases between them. The CDR3 length is 12 residues. The CDR3 reads CASSLGSNEQFF. The CDR3 DNA reads as TGTGCCAGCAGTTTGGGTTCCAATGAGCAGTTCTTC.

This chain links TRBV12-3 or TRBV12-4 with TRBJ2-7; D is unresolved. The V gene lost 3 bases and the J gene lost 7 bases, with 7 bases spanning the gap. This CDR3 comprises 11 residues. The CDR3 coding sequence is TGTGCCAGCAGTTTTTCGAGAGAGCAGTACTTC. Its protein product is CASSFSREQYF.

This chain uses TRBV2 with TRBJ2-5; the D gene could be TRBD1 or TRBD2 (6 bases each). The CDR3 runs 16 residues. Germline CDR1 SNHLY, CDR2 FYNNEI. The germline V and J ends were trimmed by 2 bases and 5 bases, with 18 bases remaining between them. The CDR3 loop is CASSEFRGASEETQYF. The CDR3 DNA reads as TGTGCCAGCAGTGAATTTAGGGGGGCGAGTGAGGAGACCCAGTACTTC.

The genes are TRBV19 and TRBJ2-3, with D maybe TRBD2 (5 bases). Trimming pared 4 bases from V and 4 bases from J, leaving 18 bases between. In germline, CDR1 is LNHDA, CDR2 SQIVND (reference sequence). CDR3 length equals 16 residues. CDR3 bases: TGTGCCAGTAGTAAGTCCGGGGTTGGTTCGGCAGATACGCAGTATTTT. Translated, it gives CASSKSGVGSADTQYF. The full variable domain, completed using reference TRBV19 and TRBJ2-3, is DGGITQSPKYLFRKEGQNVTLSCEQNLNHDAMYWYRQDPGQGLRLIYYSQIVNDFQKGDIAEGYSVSREKKESFPLTVTSAQKNPTAFYLCASSKSGVGSADTQYFGPGTRLTVL.

The V gene is TRBV5-8, the J gene TRBJ2-1, with 9 bases lining up with TRBD2. Germline assignment: CDR1 SGHTS and CDR2 YDEGEE. This CDR3 is built from 15 residues. V dropped 3 bases and J dropped 7; count of bases not matched to a gene: 8. The DNA of the CDR3 is TGTGCCAGCAGCTGGGAGCGGGGGGATTTAAATGAGCAGTTCTTC. Amino acid sequence: CASSWERGDLNEQFF.

This clone is a singleton in its sample. V and J are TRBV7-2 and TRBJ2-7; 8 nucleotides align to TRBD2. The germline V gene has CDR1 SGHTA and CDR2 FQGNSA. The V and J ends lost 4 bases and 4 bases, in that order; junction bases with no gene match: 6. The CDR3 is 14 residues long. CDR3 loop: CASSSGGTVYEQYF. The CDR3 DNA sequence: TGTGCCAGCAGCTCGGGAGGGACTGTGTACGAGCAGTACTTC.

The V and J genes are TRBV2 and TRBJ1-1; 10 bases align to TRBD1. This CDR3 region has 15 residues. V gave up 8 bases and J gave up 0 bases; unmatched junction bases: 6. Germline CDR1 and CDR2: SNHLY and FYNNEI. The CDR3 coding sequence is TGTGCCAGCGGGACAGGGGCAACCGTGAACACTGAAGCTTTCTTT. This translates into CASGTGATVNTEAFF.

The rearrangement links TRBV27 to TRBJ1-4, with D hard to call. Germline CDR1 and CDR2: MNHEY and SMNVEV (reference sequence). The CDR3 covers 15 residues. Deletions cut 1 base from V and 0 bases from J, with 6 bases between. Here the CDR3 reads CASSLFLSTNEKLFF. As DNA, the CDR3 is TGTGCCAGCAGTTTATTTCTCTCAACTAATGAAAAACTGTTTTTT.

This sequence joins TRBV6-4 and TRBJ2-1; 8 positions match TRBD2. V shed 3 bases and J 7 bases; nucleotides not matched to a gene: 8. This CDR3 comprises 15 residues. Germline V lookup: CDR1 MRHNA, CDR2 SNTAGT. The CDR3 DNA is TGTGCCAGCAGTGAAGACGGGGGGGCCTTGAATGAGCAGTTCTTC. Residues: CASSEDGGALNEQFF.

This clone came up once. The rearrangement links TRBV19 to TRBJ1-6, with D perhaps TRBD1 (5 bases). Germline CDR1 and CDR2: LNHDA and SQIVND (reference sequence). The CDR3 runs 13 residues. V was shortened by 7 bases and J by 8 bases, with 12 bases between the two germline ends. This chain's CDR3 is CASTQGGYSPLHF. The DNA of the CDR3 is TGTGCCAGTACCCAGGGTGGGTATTCACCCCTCCACTTT.

The V and J genes are TRBV3-1 (or the pseudogene TRBV3-2) and TRBJ2-3; D not certain. Germline CDR1 reads LGHDT; CDR2 reads YNNKEL (reference sequence). CDR3 size: 12 residues. The germline V and J ends were trimmed by 4 bases and 2 bases, with 4 bases remaining between them. Here the CDR3 reads CASSLITDTQYF. The CDR3, as DNA: TGTGCCAGCAGCCTGATCACAGATACGCAGTATTTT.

The chain employs TRBV4-2 and TRBJ2-2, with D perhaps TRBD2 (6 bases). V lost 4 bases and J lost 6, with 15 bases in between. Germline CDR1 reads LGHNA; CDR2 reads YNFKEQ. The length of the CDR3 is 15 residues. The CDR3, as DNA: TGTGCCAGCAGCCCGGGAGAGGGAAAGGCCGGGGAGCTGTTTTTT. Protein product: CASSPGEGKAGELFF.